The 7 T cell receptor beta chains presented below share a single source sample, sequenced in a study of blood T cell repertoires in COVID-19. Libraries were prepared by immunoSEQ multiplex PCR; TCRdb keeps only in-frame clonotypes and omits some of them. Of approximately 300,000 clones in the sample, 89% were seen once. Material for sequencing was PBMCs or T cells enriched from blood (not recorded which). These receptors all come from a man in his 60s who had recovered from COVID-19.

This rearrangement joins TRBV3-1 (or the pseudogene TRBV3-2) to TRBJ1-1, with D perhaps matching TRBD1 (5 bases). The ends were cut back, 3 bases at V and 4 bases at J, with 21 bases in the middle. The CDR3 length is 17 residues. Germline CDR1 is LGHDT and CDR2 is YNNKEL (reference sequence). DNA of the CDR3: TGTGCCAGCAGCCATAATGTAGGTGGGGGGGATCGCACTGAAGCTTTCTTT. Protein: CASSHNVGGGDRTEAFF.

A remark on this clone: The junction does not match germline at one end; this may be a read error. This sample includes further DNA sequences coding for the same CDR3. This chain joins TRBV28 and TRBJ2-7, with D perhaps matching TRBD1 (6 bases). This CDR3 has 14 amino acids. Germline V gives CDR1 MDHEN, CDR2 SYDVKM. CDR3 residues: CASGIDRPPYEQYF. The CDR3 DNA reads TGTGCCAGCGGGATTGACAGGCCTCCGTACGAGCAGTACTTT.

The CDR3 sequence: CASGTSGSIANTQYF. The CDR3 DNA reads as TGTGCCAGCGGGACTAGCGGGAGTATCGCCAATACGCAGTATTTT. The J gene is TRBJ2-3, the V gene TRBV19; 14 nucleotides align to TRBD2. CDR3 length: 15 residues. CDR1 is LNHDA, CDR2 SQIVND, per germline (reference sequence). Unmatched junction bases numbered 9, after V lost 9 bases and J lost 7 bases.

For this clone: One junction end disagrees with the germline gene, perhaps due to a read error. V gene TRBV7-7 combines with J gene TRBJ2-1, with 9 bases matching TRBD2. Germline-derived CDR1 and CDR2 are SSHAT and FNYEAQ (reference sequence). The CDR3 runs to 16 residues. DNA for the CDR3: TGTGCTAGCAGCTCAGCAGCGGGAGGATCCTACAATGAGCAGTTCTTC. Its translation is CASSSAAGGSYNEQFF.

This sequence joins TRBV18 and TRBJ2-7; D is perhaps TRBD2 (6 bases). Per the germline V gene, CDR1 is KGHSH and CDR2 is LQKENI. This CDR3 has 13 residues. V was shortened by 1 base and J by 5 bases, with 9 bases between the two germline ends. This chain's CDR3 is CASSPRSSDEQYF. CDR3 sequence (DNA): TGTGCCAGCTCACCACGTTCTAGCGACGAGCAGTACTTC.

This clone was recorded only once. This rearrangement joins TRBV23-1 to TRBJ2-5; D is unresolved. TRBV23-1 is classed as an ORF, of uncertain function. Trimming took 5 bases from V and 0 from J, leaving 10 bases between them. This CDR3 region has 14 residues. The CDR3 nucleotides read TGCGCCAGCAGTGTCAGAAAAAACCAAGAGACCCAGTACTTC. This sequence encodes CASSVRKNQETQYF.

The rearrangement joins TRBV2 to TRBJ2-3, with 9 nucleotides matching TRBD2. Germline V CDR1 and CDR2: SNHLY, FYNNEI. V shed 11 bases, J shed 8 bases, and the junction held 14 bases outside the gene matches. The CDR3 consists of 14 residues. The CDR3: CAGTTSGRRGTQYF. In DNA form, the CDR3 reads TGTGCCGGGACCACGAGCGGGAGGAGAGGTACGCAGTATTTT.